Here is one TCR beta chain with its context. CDR3 length: 18 residues. Germline V gene sequence: CDR1 MNHEY, CDR2 SMNVEV (reference sequence). The sample comes from a study of monozygotic twins with inflammatory bowel disease. With the 5' RACE reads reprocessed, TCRdb shows one record per CDR3 protein and no DNA. In total, the table holds 420,000 or so distinct CDR3 sequences. The sequence was collected from a human donor with ulcerative colitis or Crohn's disease, or a healthy co-twin of an affected twin (not recorded which). The genes are TRBV27 and TRBJ2-1; there is no DNA to check the TCRdb D call of TRBD2. Sequencing was done on a sample of blood. The CDR3 sequence: CASNNLGSGRNLGNEQFF.